The present T cell receptor beta chain was sequenced within a study of blood T cell repertoires in COVID-19. Study in general: Samples taken during acute and convalescent COVID-19 were collected in the United States, Italy and Spain.

This study enrolled people aged roughly 18 to 90 from under 25 US geographic areas. Two negative PCRs, clearance, or symptom resolution were required of recovered Cohort 3 donors. This clone was found a few times. At one end the junction does not follow the germline gene, possibly because of a read error. In the original processing: Estimates of nucleated cell counts were drawn from the amplification of reference gene primers. Clones were read by immunoSEQ multiplex PCR, and TCRdb kept only the in-frame ones, dropping some. That table supplies the V and J calls and clone size; D and trimming were determined from the DNA. The sample consists of approximately 300,000 clones, over 75% of them appearing once. The length of the CDR3 is 13 residues. CDR1 is MNHEY, CDR2 SVGAGI, per germline.

The chain combines TRBV6-5 with TRBJ1-2; a possible D gene is TRBD1 (6 bases). Sequences were obtained from PBMCs or T cells enriched from blood (not recorded which). This clonotype originated in a woman in her 30s who had recovered from COVID-19. The CDR3 protein is CASKFGGGGTLIF. The CDR3 coding sequence is TGTGCCAGCAAATTCGGGGGGGGCGGAACCCTGATCTTC.